The present entry profiles one TCR beta chain with its context. In the study's own analysis: Estimation of nucleated cell counts relied on the amplification of reference gene primers. Produced via immunoSEQ multiplex PCR; TCRdb's table is partial and in-frame only. V and J calls and clone size are those listed in that table; D and trimming were worked out from the DNA. This sample has about 160,000 clones, with around 83% found just once. This sample was taken from a study of blood T cell repertoires in COVID-19. Across the whole study: Researchers got acute and convalescent COVID-19 samples from the United States, Italy and Spain. T cells, B-cell-depleted T cells, or PBMCs supplied cDNA or gDNA.

Material for sequencing was peripheral blood. This receptor was obtained from a man aged 40-49 years with acute or convalescent COVID-19.

The CDR3 is CASSLETGGWGELFF. In DNA, the CDR3 is TGCGCCAGCAGCTTGGAGACAGGGGGCTGGGGGGAGCTGTTTTTT. The V and J genes are TRBV5-1 and TRBJ2-2; 10 nucleotides line up with TRBD1. In germline, CDR1 is SGHRS, CDR2 YFSETQ. The V gene end was trimmed by 0 bases and the J gene end by 8 bases; junction bases not matched to a gene: 4. CDR3 length: 15 amino acids.